This TCR beta chain originates from a study of control samples from healthy donors and cancer patients. J lost 6 bases, V lost 4 bases, and 15 bases had no gene match. Germline V gene data show CDR1 as PRHDT and CDR2 as FYEKMQ (reference sequence). The CDR3 is made up of 17 amino acids. Using immunoSEQ multiplex PCR, the repertoire was profiled, and TCRdb retains in-frame clones only, with some absent. The sample has 90,000 to 100,000 clones, 82% seen once. This rearrangement joins TRBV13 to TRBJ2-3; 8 nucleotides match TRBD2. Sample: blood. This clonotype was sampled from a man aged 55 to 70 in good health. DNA of the CDR3: TGTGCCAGCAGCTCAGCTCCTTCGGGGGGGCCAGGGGATACGCAGTATTTT. Amino acid sequence: CASSSAPSGGPGDTQYF.